Sequencing of this T cell receptor (beta chain) was carried out in a study of T cells expressing NK-cell markers. Whole-study context: From sorted CD3+CD56+NKG2C+, CD3+CD56+NKG2C- and CD3+CD56-NKG2C+ T cells came the TCR beta repertoires. Seven sequenced donors out of eight were HCMV-seropositive, one seronegative. Findings of the study overall: For several donors, these clonotypes were likewise the leading ones in the CD3+CD56-NKG2C+ fraction.

Of note for this clonotype: No antigen is known for it.

Germline CDR1 is DFQATT and CDR2 is SNEGSKA (reference sequence). CDR3 length: 13 amino acids. TCR beta cDNA was generated via 5'RACE template switching incorporating UMIs. TCRdb reprocessed the 5' RACE reads and stores each CDR3 protein as one record, lacking DNA. This sample lists about 260,000 distinct CDR3 sequences; its ten largest clones have 3.5% to 5%. This chain links TRBV20-1 with TRBJ2-1; there is no DNA to check the TCRdb D call of TRBD1. The sequenced sample consisted of blood T cells: a sorted CD56 or NKG2C T cell subset, CD4+ or CD8+ T cells, or bulk PBMC T cells (not recorded which). This TCR was recovered from a woman aged 18 to 75 in good health. CDR3 residues: CSFPRPLDNEQFF.